This paragraph reports one T cell receptor beta chain. Antigen specificity is unknown. This sample is part of a study of cytomegalovirus exposure and HLA in healthy donors. Overall study results and limits: A later analysis linked some 18,000 TCR beta sequences to HLA alleles at 0.05 false discovery rate. As a later analysis revealed, most CMV-associated TCR beta chains appeared HLA-restricted. Productive status was seen about 87% or about 30% of the time for most TCR beta V segments in an earlier analysis. Reportedly, HLA-A and HLA-B alleles of most subjects were accurately predicted from TCR beta.

The PCR ran on 60 Vbeta and 13 Jbeta primers. TCRdb's copy holds only in-frame clones and misses some; the assay was immunoSEQ multiplex PCR. The table shows under 200,000 clones, with almost 80% occurring only once. The CDR3 runs to 14 residues. V lost 6 bases, J lost 4 bases, and 5 bases stayed unmatched. CDR1 MNHNS and CDR2 SASEGT come from the germline V gene. The clonotype comes from a man aged 25-40 years in good health and CMV-seronegative. Material: PBMCs. The J gene is TRBJ2-3, the V gene TRBV6-1, with 9 bases identical to TRBD2. The DNA of the CDR3 is TGTGCCAGCAGCCTAGCGGGAATGTCAGATACGCAGTATTTT. This encodes CASSLAGMSDTQYF.